These 8 T cell receptor beta chains were sequenced from one sample in a study of blood T cell repertoires in COVID-19. Profiling relied on immunoSEQ multiplex PCR, and the TCRdb table lists in-frame clones only, not all of them. The sample yields under 75,000 clones, 80% to 90% seen once. Sequenced: peripheral blood. These receptors all stem from a man between 50 and 59 years old with acute or convalescent COVID-19.

The gene calls are TRBV3-1 (or the pseudogene TRBV3-2) and TRBJ1-2, with D possibly being TRBD1 (5 bases). This CDR3 has 14 residues. CDR1 LGHDT and CDR2 YNNKEL come from the germline V gene (reference sequence). The V end lost 0 bases, the J end lost 8 bases, and 13 bases lay between the germline ends. CDR3 DNA: TGTGCCAGCAGCCAAGATCGCCAGGGTTGGGGCTACACCTTC. Translation: CASSQDRQGWGYTF.

The V call is TRBV27, the J call TRBJ2-7; 7 positions match TRBD1. The CDR3 has 14 residues. The ends lost 4 bases at V and 6 bases at J; junction bases unmatched: 9. Germline V gene lookup returns CDR1 MNHEY and CDR2 SMNVEV (reference sequence). The DNA of the CDR3 is TGTGCCAGCAGTTCGATCAGGGGGAGAGGCGAGCAGTACTTC. As protein: CASSSIRGRGEQYF.

This sequence joins TRBV10-1 and TRBJ2-3; D might be TRBD2 (6 bases). Germline V gives CDR1 WNHNN, CDR2 SYGVQD (reference sequence). V lost 8 bases, J lost 5 bases, and 20 bases lay in between. The length of the CDR3 is 15 residues. This CDR3 reads CASGQAGNGGDTQYF. The DNA for the CDR3 is TGCGCCAGCGGTCAGGCGGGAAATGGGGGAGATACGCAGTATTTT.

The chain recombines TRBV9 with TRBJ2-7, with TRBD2 as a possible D gene (5 bases). The CDR3 contains 16 residues. The germline V and J ends were trimmed by 4 bases and 4 bases, with 21 bases remaining between them. CDR1 is SGDLS and CDR2 is YYNGEE in the germline V gene. The CDR3: CASSPPGSEESYEQYF. The CDR3 coding sequence is TGTGCCAGCAGCCCACCGGGGAGCGAAGAGTCGTACGAGCAGTACTTC.

The chain joins TRBV11-3 to TRBJ2-3; the D gene is possibly TRBD2 (6 bases). From germline, CDR1 is SGHNT and CDR2 YENEEA. The V end lost 4 bases, the J end lost 0 bases, and 14 bases lay between the germline ends. This CDR3 is 16 amino acids long. This CDR3 reads CASSSLGGLSTDTQYF. DNA of the CDR3: TGTGCCAGCAGCTCCCTGGGGGGACTTAGCACAGATACGCAGTATTTT.

This clone has more than one count but fewer than ten. This sequence joins TRBV28 and TRBJ1-2; 9 nucleotides align to TRBD1. The germline V gene has CDR1 MDHEN and CDR2 SYDVKM. The V segment lost 5 bases and the J segment 7 bases; nucleotides outside the gene matches: 11. The CDR3 has 15 amino acids. The CDR3 DNA sequence: TGTGCCAGCAGTCCCCAGGACAGGGGTCTGCGTGGCTACACCTTC. Its protein is CASSPQDRGLRGYTF.

The gene calls are TRBV28 and TRBJ2-5, with D unclear. This CDR3 contains 15 residues. CDR1 is MDHEN, CDR2 SYDVKM, per germline. Between the trimmed V and J ends, which lost 7 bases and 1 base, there was a span of 16 bases. CDR3 in amino acids: CASNPAASPQETQYF. Written as DNA, the CDR3 is TGTGCCAGCAACCCCGCGGCTTCCCCCCAAGAGACCCAGTACTTC. The complete variable domain, with remaining parts taken from reference TRBV28 and TRBJ2-5, reads DVKVTQSSRYLVKRTGEKVFLECVQDMDHENMFWYRQDPGLGLRLIYFSYDVKMKEKGDIPEGYSVSREKKERFSLILESASTNQTSMYLCASNPAASPQETQYFGPGTRLLVL.

V is TRBV19 and J is TRBJ2-3, with D possibly being TRBD1 (6 bases). The V and J ends lost 9 bases and 0 bases respectively, with 16 bases between them. This CDR3 contains 15 residues. Germline values: CDR1 LNHDA, CDR2 SQIVND (reference sequence). The CDR3 DNA sequence: TGTGCCAGCGCTCAAACAGGGTCCAGCACAGATACGCAGTATTTT. Protein product: CASAQTGSSTDTQYF.